These T cell receptor beta chains were read from a single sample in a study of T cell repertoires in cytomegalovirus infection. MiXCR was run by TCRdb on the reads, yielding one entry per CDR3 protein. The sample contains some 400,000 distinct CDR3 sequences, about a sixth of which appear only once. The sample was PBMCs. These receptors were collected from a human donor in good health (CMV status not recorded). Some clones in this sample may be carry-over from other donors' samples. Both conserved end residues are part of each CDR3.

V gene	J gene	CDR3 protein
TRBV11-3	TRBJ2-6	CASSFRTGRGSGANVLTF
TRBV7-8	TRBJ2-3	CASSQTSVGADTQYF
TRBV28	TRBJ1-2	CASSTSPDNYGYTF
TRBV2	TRBJ1-2	CASSPLKSNYGYTF
TRBV7-2	TRBJ1-1	CASSNSRDTEAFF
TRBV6-6	TRBJ2-1	CASSYSMLPTYNEQFF
TRBV5-1	TRBJ2-3	CASSFGTGGDREYF
TRBV20-1	TRBJ1-3	CSANRDSGNTIYF
TRBV7-6	TRBJ2-1	CASSLAGMAGSWFF
TRBV12-3/TRBV12-4	TRBJ2-1	CASSQSVVEQFF
TRBV7-2	TRBJ1-1	CASSQGGGGGAEAFF
TRBV7-2	TRBJ2-5	CASSQTQAQYF
TRBV7-9	TRBJ2-1	CASRGGQGWGNEQFF
TRBV7-8	TRBJ1-4	CASSFLSAHATNEKLFF
TRBV6-6	TRBJ1-2	CASRDRVREAYGYTF
TRBV5-5	TRBJ1-1	CASFSMNTEAFF
TRBV6-5	TRBJ1-1	CASSYSYGGTEAFF
TRBV20-1	TRBJ2-1	CSARGQGANEQFF